This record looks at one T cell receptor beta chain sequence and its context. Its antigen is as yet unknown. The sample originates from a study of vaccination and CD4 T cells after COVID-19. Treatment indicated: approximately nine-day PBMC culture with coronavirus spike peptide pools or control peptides (ViraFEST assay). ViraFEST grew antigen-specific T cells using peptide pools, then sequenced TCRs. The Oncomine TCR Beta short-read assay was applied to DNA of cultured CD4+ T cells. TCRdb recomputed calls from the PCR reads with MiXCR, one row per CDR3 protein. The sample holds approximately 15,000 distinct CDR3 sequences, 53% seen once. Trimming took 2 bases from V and 5 from J; bases not matched to a gene: 5. Germline values: CDR1 MNHEY, CDR2 SVGEGT. This CDR3 spans 15 amino acids.

Sequenced: CD4+ T cells from blood, cultured in vitro. The sequence derives from a human donor who had recovered from COVID-19. The gene calls are TRBV6-2 or TRBV6-3 and TRBJ2-2; TRBD2 matches 7 bases. The CDR3 loop reads CASSYPTSSTGELFF. The CDR3 DNA follows: TGTGCCAGCAGTTACCCGACTAGCAGTACCGGGGAGCTGTTTTTT.